This TCR beta chain appears in the sequencing data of a study of cytomegalovirus exposure and HLA in healthy donors. Study-level information: The 90 to 150 validation repertoires used a platform that matched the one used for the 600 to 750 first-cohort repertoires, as a later analysis reported. Study conclusions and caveats: It was reported that the classifier diagnosed cytomegalovirus status with high specificity and sensitivity in both the original and validation cohorts. The listing of roughly 160 TCR beta chains classed them as cytomegalovirus-associated. That first-cohort TCR clusters tended to co-occur in the 130 or so validation repertoires was found in a later analysis.

Assay used: immunoSEQ multiplex PCR; TCRdb lists only in-frame clones, some missing. The table shows some 170,000 clones, with approximately 86% occurring only once. Only one count was recorded for this clone. Its specificity is not known. Germline and junction disagree at one end, which may indicate a read error. Sample: PBMCs. The clonotype comes from a man younger than 35 in good health and CMV-seropositive.

CDR3 sequence reads: CASSLGDSSYNEQFF. CDR3 DNA: TGTGCTAGCAGCTTAGGAGACTCGTCCTACAATGAGCAGTTCTTC. V is TRBV7-7 and J is TRBJ2-1; no firm D call. This CDR3 is built from 15 residues. In germline, CDR1 is SSHAT, CDR2 FNYEAQ (reference sequence).